The rows below give T cell receptor beta chains drawn from one sample of a study of cytomegalovirus exposure and HLA in healthy donors. Profiled with immunoSEQ multiplex PCR; TCRdb holds only in-frame clones, not every one. The repertoire holds some 140,000 clones, with about four fifths as singletons. The specimen sequenced was PBMCs. These receptor sequences come from a young man in good health. Each CDR3 is given with its conserved first and last residue. The D gene is left open where the match is weak. Clone size appears in some rows only: once, few, many, or a class for an expanded clone.

D gene,clone size,V gene,J gene,CDR3 protein,CDR3 DNA
TRBD1,-,TRBV6-1,TRBJ2-7,CASSEPGQGSYEQHF,TGTGCCAGCAGTGAACCGGGACAGGGGTCCTACGAGCAGCACTTC
-,-,TRBV11-2,TRBJ1-6,CASSVTITYYSPLHF,TGTGCCAGCAGCGTCACTATTACATATTATTCACCCCTCCACTTT
TRBD1,-,TRBV14,TRBJ2-5,CASSQGRTGDFQETQYF,TGTGCCAGCAGCCAAGGGAGGACAGGGGATTTCCAAGAGACCCAGTACTTC
TRBD1,once,TRBV28,TRBJ2-7,CASQVDRVGEQYF,TGTGCCAGCCAGGTGGACAGGGTAGGTGAGCAGTACTTC
-,few,TRBV5-1,TRBJ1-2,CASSLALTGFYGYTF,TGCGCCAGCAGCTTGGCCCTGACAGGATTCTATGGCTACACCTTC
TRBD2,-,TRBV7-9,TRBJ2-7,CASSLGGLAAYEQYF,TGTGCCAGCAGCTTAGGGGGACTAGCGGCCTACGAGCAGTACTTC
-,-,TRBV2,TRBJ2-7,CASSEATGRTYEQYF,TGTGCCAGCAGTGAAGCGACAGGTAGGACCTACGAGCAGTACTTC
-,-,TRBV30,TRBJ1-1,CAWQGWTEAFF,TGTGCCTGGCAGGGGTGGACTGAAGCTTTCTTT
TRBD1,-,TRBV11-2,TRBJ1-2,CASSSTGGPGYTF,TGTGCCAGCAGCTCAACAGGGGGCCCTGGCTACACCTTC
-,once,TRBV5-1,TRBJ2-5,CASSWAGQETQYF,TGCGCCAGCAGCTGGGCTGGGCAAGAGACCCAGTACTTC
-,-,TRBV11-2,TRBJ2-1,CASSLGAGSYNEQFF,TGTGCCAGCAGCTTAGGGGCAGGTTCCTACAATGAGCAGTTCTTC
TRBD1,-,TRBV5-8,TRBJ1-4,CASSLGSGGTNEKLFF,TGTGCCAGCAGCTTGGGCTCAGGGGGAACTAATGAAAAACTGTTTTTT
TRBD1,-,TRBV2,TRBJ1-5,CASSDWGTGVGQPQHF,TGTGCCAGCAGCGATTGGGGGACAGGGGTGGGTCAGCCCCAGCATTTT
TRBD2,-,TRBV9,TRBJ2-3,CASSALAGSSTDTQYF,TGTGCCAGCAGCGCCCTAGCGGGAAGTAGCACAGATACGCAGTATTTT
TRBD2,-,TRBV18,TRBJ2-1,CASSFTSGGYNEQFF,TGTGCCAGCTCATTCACTAGCGGGGGATACAATGAGCAGTTCTTC
-,-,TRBV11-2,TRBJ2-4,CASRQGDSKNIQYF,TGTGCCAGCAGACAAGGGGACTCCAAAAACATTCAGTACTTC
-,once,TRBV11-3,TRBJ2-3,CASTLFGGNTDTQYF,TGTGCCAGCACCCTTTTTGGGGGCAACACAGATACGCAGTATTTT
TRBD2,few,TRBV7-6,TRBJ2-7,CASRSSSGEQYF,TGTGCCAGCAGATCCTCTAGCGGCGAGCAGTACTTC
TRBD1,once,TRBV6-5,TRBJ1-5,CASRNRQGGNQPQHF,TGTGCCAGCAGGAATAGACAGGGCGGCAATCAGCCCCAGCATTTT
-,-,TRBV28,TRBJ2-1,CASSPSDLSSYNEQFF,TGTGCCAGCAGTCCCTCGGACTTGAGCTCCTACAATGAGCAGTTCTTC
TRBD1,-,TRBV2,TRBJ1-4,CASSMAGTGNEKLFF,TGTGCCAGCAGTATGGCCGGGACAGGGAATGAAAAACTGTTTTTT
-,-,TRBV11-3,TRBJ1-5,CASSLEGDQPQHF,TGTGCCAGCAGCTTAGAGGGAGATCAGCCCCAGCATTTT
-,once,TRBV13,TRBJ2-1,CASSLDGGEQFF,TGTGCCAGCAGCTTAGACGGGGGTGAGCAGTTCTTC
-,-,TRBV6-6,TRBJ1-1,CASSARGEAFF,TGTGCCAGCAGTGCCAGGGGTGAAGCTTTCTTT
TRBD1,-,TRBV2,TRBJ1-1,CASSEWDRAAF,TGTGCCAGCAGTGAATGGGACAGGGCGGCATTT
-,-,TRBV27,TRBJ2-7,CASRPWGRVVYEQYF,TGTGCCAGCAGGCCGTGGGGGCGGGTTGTCTACGAGCAGTACTTC
-,-,TRBV29-1,TRBJ1-1,CSVAPSRTEAFF,TGCAGCGTTGCTCCGTCTCGCACTGAAGCTTTCTTT
-,-,TRBV19,TRBJ1-2,CASSTSTADYGYTF,TGTGCCAGTAGTACATCGACAGCCGATTATGGCTACACCTTC
-,-,TRBV5-8,TRBJ1-2,CASSLGLDRSYGYTF,TGTGCCAGCAGCTTGGGGTTAGACAGATCCTATGGCTACACCTTC
-,-,TRBV21-1,TRBJ1-3,CARPRGNTIYF,TGTGCCAGACCCCGGGGAAACACCATATATTTT
-,-,TRBV25-1,TRBJ2-2,CASSERLAVGGLFF,TGTGCCAGCAGTGAAAGGCTCGCGGTGGGTGGGCTGTTTTTT
TRBD1,-,TRBV5-1,TRBJ2-2,CASSLETGLNTGELFF,TGCGCCAGCAGCTTGGAGACAGGGCTGAACACCGGGGAGCTGTTTTTT
-,-,TRBV30,TRBJ1-6,CAWRTPRGYNSPLHF,TGTGCCTGGAGGACTCCCCGGGGGTATAATTCACCCCTCCACTTT
TRBD1,-,TRBV4-3,TRBJ2-1,CASSPLTGRGNEQFF,TGCGCCAGCAGCCCACTGACAGGGAGAGGGAATGAGCAGTTCTTC
-,-,TRBV4-2,TRBJ2-7,CASSQDKIPSGRYEQYF,TGTGCCAGCAGCCAAGATAAGATACCTAGTGGGAGGTACGAGCAGTACTTC
TRBD2,-,TRBV5-1,TRBJ2-5,CASSFPLAGEQETQYF,TGCGCCAGCAGCTTCCCCCTAGCGGGGGAACAAGAGACCCAGTACTTC
TRBD1,once,TRBV29-1,TRBJ1-1,CSVAQGALTEAFF,TGCAGCGTTGCACAGGGGGCTCTCACTGAAGCTTTCTTT
-,-,TRBV7-9,TRBJ2-2,CASSYEGGDTGELFF,TGTGCCAGCAGCTACGAAGGGGGGGACACCGGGGAGCTGTTTTTT
-,-,TRBV7-9,TRBJ1-2,CSSSLGEGVYGYTF,TGTTCCAGCAGCTTAGGGGAAGGGGTCTATGGCTACACCTTC
TRBD1,-,TRBV18,TRBJ1-5,CASSQGTGGNNQPQHF,TGTGCCAGCTCACAGGGGACAGGGGGAAACAATCAGCCCCAGCATTTT
TRBD1,-,TRBV6-5,TRBJ2-7,CASSYSSRGRSYEQYF,TGTGCCAGCAGTTACTCCAGCAGGGGGAGATCCTACGAGCAGTACTTC
TRBD1,-,TRBV9,TRBJ1-1,CASSRLDRVRNTEAFF,TGTGCCAGCAGCCGCTTAGACAGGGTTCGGAACACTGAAGCTTTCTTT
-,once,TRBV13,TRBJ1-1,CASSSGTPNTEAFF,TGTGCCAGCAGCTCCGGGACACCGAACACTGAAGCTTTCTTT
-,-,TRBV9,TRBJ2-1,CASSGIGSEYNEQFF,TGTGCCAGCAGCGGAATCGGGAGTGAGTACAATGAGCAGTTCTTC
-,-,TRBV4-3,TRBJ2-2,CASSPTGTGELFF,TGCGCCAGCAGCCCCACCGGGACCGGGGAGCTGTTTTTT
-,once,TRBV30,TRBJ1-1,CAWSQGMNTEAFF,TGTGCCTGGAGTCAGGGGATGAACACTGAAGCTTTCTTT
-,-,TRBV25-1,TRBJ1-1,CASSESIGGGNTEAFF,TGTGCCAGCAGTGAATCCATAGGGGGGGGGAACACTGAAGCTTTCTTT
-,-,TRBV7-9,TRBJ2-7,CASSWGGVRHEQYF,TGTGCCAGCAGTTGGGGCGGGGTTAGACACGAGCAGTACTTC
-,-,TRBV5-6,TRBJ1-1,CASSLMTGEAFF,TGTGCCAGCAGCCTGATGACAGGTGAAGCTTTCTTT
-,-,TRBV6-1,TRBJ1-5,CASSKVAGQPQHF,TGTGCCAGCAGTAAAGTGGCGGGTCAGCCCCAGCATTTT
TRBD1,-,TRBV6-5,TRBJ2-3,CASRPTGEWADTQYF,TGTGCCAGCAGGCCGACAGGGGAGTGGGCAGATACGCAGTATTTT
TRBD2,-,TRBV4-1,TRBJ2-2,CASSAYSGIGSGELFF,TGCGCCAGCAGCGCCTATAGCGGGATTGGGTCCGGGGAGCTGTTTTTT
TRBD2,few,TRBV28,TRBJ2-2,CASSPRGSGIPGELFF,TGTGCCAGCAGCCCCCGGGGGAGCGGGATACCCGGGGAGCTGTTTTTT
-,few,TRBV19,TRBJ1-3,CASRPESSSGNTIYF,TGTGCCAGTAGGCCAGAATCCAGCTCTGGAAACACCATATATTTT
-,-,TRBV7-9,TRBJ2-7,CSSSVVNYEQYF,TGTTCCAGCAGCGTCGTTAACTACGAGCAGTACTTC
-,-,TRBV5-6,TRBJ1-5,CASSPGTGPQHF,TGTGCCAGCAGCCCCGGTACAGGGCCCCAGCATTTT
-,few,TRBV11-3,TRBJ2-7,CASSLGVRDYEQYF,TGTGCCAGCAGCTTAGGCGTCAGGGACTACGAGCAGTACTTC